This TCR beta chain derives from a study of blood T cell repertoires in COVID-19. Background on the study: Spain, Italy and the United States supplied samples that represented acute and convalescent COVID-19.

Per the original methods: The authors estimated nucleated cell counts from reference gene primer amplification. The table came from immunoSEQ multiplex PCR; TCRdb's copy has only in-frame clones and leaves some out. The V and J calls and clone size come from that table; D and trimming were worked out from the DNA. The sample shows around 180,000 clones, 74% of them seen only once. The germline V gene has CDR1 SGHVS and CDR2 FQNEAQ. The CDR3 runs to 17 residues. V was pared by 5 bases and J by 7 bases, with 20 bases of the junction left unmatched. Source material: peripheral blood. The chain couples TRBV7-8 to TRBJ2-7; 7 bases line up with TRBD2. The TCR sequence derives from an elderly woman with acute or convalescent COVID-19. The CDR3 DNA reads as TGTGCCAGCAGCCCGGGGGGATTTGGGACGAACCCCGGTGAGCAGTACTTC. It encodes CASSPGGFGTNPGEQYF.